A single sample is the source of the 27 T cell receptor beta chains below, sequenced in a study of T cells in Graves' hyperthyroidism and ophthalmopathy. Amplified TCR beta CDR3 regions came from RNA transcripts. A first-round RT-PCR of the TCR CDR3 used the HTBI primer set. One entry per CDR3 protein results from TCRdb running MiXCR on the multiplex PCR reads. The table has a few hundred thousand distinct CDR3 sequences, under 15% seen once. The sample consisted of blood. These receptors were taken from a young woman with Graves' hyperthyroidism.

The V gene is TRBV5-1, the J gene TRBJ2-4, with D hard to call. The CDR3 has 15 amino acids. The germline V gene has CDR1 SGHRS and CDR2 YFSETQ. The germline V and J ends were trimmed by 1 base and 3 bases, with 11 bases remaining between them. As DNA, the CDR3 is TGCGCCAGCAGCTTGACCTCGGGTGACAAAAACATTCAGTACTTC. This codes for CASSLTSGDKNIQYF.

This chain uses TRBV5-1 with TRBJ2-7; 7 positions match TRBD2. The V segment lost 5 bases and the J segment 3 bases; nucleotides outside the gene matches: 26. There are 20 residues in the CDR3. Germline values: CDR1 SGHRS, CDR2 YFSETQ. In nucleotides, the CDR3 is TGCGCCAGCAGTATCGAATCCATAGCGGGTAACCCCCTTCTCTACTACGAGCAGTACTTC. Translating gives CASSIESIAGNPLLYYEQYF.

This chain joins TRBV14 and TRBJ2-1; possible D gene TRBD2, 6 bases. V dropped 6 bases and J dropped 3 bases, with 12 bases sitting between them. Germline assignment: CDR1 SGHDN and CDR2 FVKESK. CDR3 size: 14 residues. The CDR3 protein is CASRGGSGYNEQFF. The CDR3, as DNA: TGTGCCAGCAGGGGAGGTAGCGGCTACAATGAGCAGTTCTTC.

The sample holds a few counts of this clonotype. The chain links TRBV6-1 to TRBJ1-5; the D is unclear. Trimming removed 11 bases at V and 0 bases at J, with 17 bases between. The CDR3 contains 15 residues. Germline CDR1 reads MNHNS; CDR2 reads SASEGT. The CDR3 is CAGGSRSYSNQPQHF. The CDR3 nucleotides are TGTGCCGGCGGCTCCAGATCTTATAGCAATCAGCCCCAGCATTTT.

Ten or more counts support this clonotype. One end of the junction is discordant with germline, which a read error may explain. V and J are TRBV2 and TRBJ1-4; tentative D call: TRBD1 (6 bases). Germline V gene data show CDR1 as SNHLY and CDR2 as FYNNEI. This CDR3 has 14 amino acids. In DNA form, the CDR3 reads TGTGCCAGCAGGGTAATCCGGGACACAGAAAAGCTGTTTTTT. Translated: CASRVIRDTEKLFF.

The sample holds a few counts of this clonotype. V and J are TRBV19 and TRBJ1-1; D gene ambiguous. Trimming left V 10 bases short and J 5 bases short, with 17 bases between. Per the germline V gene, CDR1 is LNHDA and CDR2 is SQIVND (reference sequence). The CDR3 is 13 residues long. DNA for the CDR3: TGTGCCACGCACCGACCTGGAGGAACTGAAGCTTTCTTT. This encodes CATHRPGGTEAFF. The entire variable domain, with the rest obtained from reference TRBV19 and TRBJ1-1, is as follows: DGGITQSPKYLFRKEGQNVTLSCEQNLNHDAMYWYRQDPGQGLRLIYYSQIVNDFQKGDIAEGYSVSREKKESFPLTVTSAQKNPTAFYLCATHRPGGTEAFFGQGTRLTVV.

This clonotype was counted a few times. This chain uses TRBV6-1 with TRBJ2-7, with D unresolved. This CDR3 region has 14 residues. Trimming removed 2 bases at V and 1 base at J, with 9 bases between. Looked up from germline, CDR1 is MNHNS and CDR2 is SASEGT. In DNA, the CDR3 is TGTGCCAGCAGTGAAAAGGCAGGTTCCTACGAGCAGTACTTC. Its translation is CASSEKAGSYEQYF.

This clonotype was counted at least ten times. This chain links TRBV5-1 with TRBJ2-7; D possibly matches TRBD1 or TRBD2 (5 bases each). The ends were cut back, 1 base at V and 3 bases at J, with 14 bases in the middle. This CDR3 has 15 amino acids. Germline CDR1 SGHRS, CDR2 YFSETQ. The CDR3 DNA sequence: TGCGCCAGCAGCTTGTCCAAGGGGACCAACTACGAGCAGTACTTC. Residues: CASSLSKGTNYEQYF.

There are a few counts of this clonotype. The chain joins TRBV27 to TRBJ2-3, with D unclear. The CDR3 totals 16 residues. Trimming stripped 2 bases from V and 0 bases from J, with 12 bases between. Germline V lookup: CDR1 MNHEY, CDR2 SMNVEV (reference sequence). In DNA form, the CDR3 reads TGTGCCAGCAGTTTAGGTCGGCAGATTAGCACAGATACGCAGTATTTT. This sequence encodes CASSLGRQISTDTQYF.

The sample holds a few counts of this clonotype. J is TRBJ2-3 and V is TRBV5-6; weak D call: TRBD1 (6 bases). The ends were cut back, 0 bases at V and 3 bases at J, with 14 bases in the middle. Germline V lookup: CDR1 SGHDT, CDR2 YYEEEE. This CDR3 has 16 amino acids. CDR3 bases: TGTGCCAGCAGCTTGGGTGCAGGGGTGAGGACAGATACGCAGTATTTT. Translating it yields CASSLGAGVRTDTQYF.

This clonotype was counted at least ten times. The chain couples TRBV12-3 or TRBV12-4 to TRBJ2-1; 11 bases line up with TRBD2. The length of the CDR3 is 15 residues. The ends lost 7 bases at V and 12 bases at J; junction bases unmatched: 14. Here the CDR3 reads CASTKGGLAEQGQFF. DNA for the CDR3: TGTGCCAGCACCAAAGGGGGACTAGCGGAGCAGGGGCAGTTCTTC.

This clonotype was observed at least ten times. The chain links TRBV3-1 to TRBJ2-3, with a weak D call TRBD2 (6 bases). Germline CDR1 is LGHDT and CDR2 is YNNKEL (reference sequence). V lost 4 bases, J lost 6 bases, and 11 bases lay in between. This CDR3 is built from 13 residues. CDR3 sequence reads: CASSPAGRDTQYF. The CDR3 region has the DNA TGTGCCAGCAGCCCCGCAGGGAGGGATACGCAGTATTTT.

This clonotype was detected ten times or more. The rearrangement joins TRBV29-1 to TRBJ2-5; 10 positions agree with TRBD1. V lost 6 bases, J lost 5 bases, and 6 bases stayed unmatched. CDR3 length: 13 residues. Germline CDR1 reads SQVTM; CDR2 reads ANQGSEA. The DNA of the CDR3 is TGCAGCGTGGACAGGGGGGGTCGGGAGACCCAGTACTTC. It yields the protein CSVDRGGRETQYF.

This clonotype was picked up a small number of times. DNA of the CDR3: TGTGCCACCAGTGACACCGGGACAGGGGCTGGATTTAATACGCAGTATTTT. Translating gives CATSDTGTGAGFNTQYF. The chain recombines TRBV24-1 with TRBJ2-3, with 10 bases fitting TRBD1. The CDR3 is 17 residues long. V was pared by 4 bases and J by 7 bases, with 13 bases of the junction left unmatched. Germline V gene sequence: CDR1 KGHDR, CDR2 SFDVKD.

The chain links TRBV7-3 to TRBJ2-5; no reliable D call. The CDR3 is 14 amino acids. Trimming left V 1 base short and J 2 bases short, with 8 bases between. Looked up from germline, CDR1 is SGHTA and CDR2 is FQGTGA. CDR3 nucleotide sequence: TGTGCCAGCAGCTTAAGTGGAGCTCAAGAGACCCAGTACTTC. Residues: CASSLSGAQETQYF.

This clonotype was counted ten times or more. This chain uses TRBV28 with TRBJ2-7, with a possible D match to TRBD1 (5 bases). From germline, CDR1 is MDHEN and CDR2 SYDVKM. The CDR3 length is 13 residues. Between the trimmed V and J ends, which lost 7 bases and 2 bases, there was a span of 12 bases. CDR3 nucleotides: TGTGCCAGCACCCTAGGGGCCCCCTACGAGCAGTACTTC. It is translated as CASTLGAPYEQYF.

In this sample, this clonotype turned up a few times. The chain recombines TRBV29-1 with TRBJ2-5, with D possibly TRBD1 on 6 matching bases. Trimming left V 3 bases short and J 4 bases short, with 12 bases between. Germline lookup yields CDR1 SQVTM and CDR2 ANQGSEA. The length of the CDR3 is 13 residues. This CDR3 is CSVDRGVGETQYF. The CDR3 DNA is TGCAGCGTTGACAGGGGTGTTGGAGAGACCCAGTACTTC.

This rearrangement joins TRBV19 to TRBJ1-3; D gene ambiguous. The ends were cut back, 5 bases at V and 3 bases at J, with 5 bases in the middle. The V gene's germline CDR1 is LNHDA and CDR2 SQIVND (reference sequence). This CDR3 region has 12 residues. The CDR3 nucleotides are TGTGCCAGTAGTGCCGTTGGAAACACCATATATTTT. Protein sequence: CASSAVGNTIYF.

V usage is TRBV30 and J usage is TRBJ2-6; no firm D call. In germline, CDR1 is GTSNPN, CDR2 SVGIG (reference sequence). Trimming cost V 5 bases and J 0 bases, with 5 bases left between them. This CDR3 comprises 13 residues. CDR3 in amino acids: CAWLSSGANVLTF. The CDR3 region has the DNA TGTGCCTGGCTATCCTCTGGGGCCAACGTCCTGACTTTC.

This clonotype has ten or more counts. The CDR3 bases are TGTGCCAGCAGGATGACAGGAGGAGCTAACTATGGCTACACCTTC. Protein sequence: CASRMTGGANYGYTF. This chain joins TRBV28 and TRBJ1-2; tentatively, D is TRBD1 (6 bases). Germline CDR1 MDHEN, CDR2 SYDVKM. With 6 bases removed from V and 0 bases from J, the gap between germline ends came to 14 bases. The length of the CDR3 is 15 residues.

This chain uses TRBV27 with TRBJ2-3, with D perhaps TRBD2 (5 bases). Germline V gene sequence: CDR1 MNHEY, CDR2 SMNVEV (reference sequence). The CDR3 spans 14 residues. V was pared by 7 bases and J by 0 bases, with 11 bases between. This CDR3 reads CASIERYSTDTQYF. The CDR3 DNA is TGTGCCAGCATCGAGCGGTATAGCACAGATACGCAGTATTTT.

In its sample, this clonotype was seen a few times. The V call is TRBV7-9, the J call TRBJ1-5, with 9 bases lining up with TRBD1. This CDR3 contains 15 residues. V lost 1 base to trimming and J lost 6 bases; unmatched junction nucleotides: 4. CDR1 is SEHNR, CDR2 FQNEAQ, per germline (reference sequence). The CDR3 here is CASSLGTGVAQPQHF. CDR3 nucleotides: TGTGCCAGCAGCTTAGGGACAGGGGTAGCTCAGCCCCAGCATTTT. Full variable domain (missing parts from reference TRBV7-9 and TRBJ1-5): DTGVSQNPRHKITKRGQNVTFRCDPISEHNRLYWYRQTLGQGPEFLTYFQNEAQLEKSRLLSDRFSAERPKGSFSTLEIQRTEQGDSAMYLCASSLGTGVAQPQHFGDGTRLSIL.

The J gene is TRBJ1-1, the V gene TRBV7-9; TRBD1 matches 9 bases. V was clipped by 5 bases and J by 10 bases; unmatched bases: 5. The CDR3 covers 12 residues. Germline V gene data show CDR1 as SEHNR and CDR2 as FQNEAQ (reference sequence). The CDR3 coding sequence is TGTGCCAGCAGCACAACAGGGGGCAGAGCTTTCTTT. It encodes CASSTTGGRAFF.

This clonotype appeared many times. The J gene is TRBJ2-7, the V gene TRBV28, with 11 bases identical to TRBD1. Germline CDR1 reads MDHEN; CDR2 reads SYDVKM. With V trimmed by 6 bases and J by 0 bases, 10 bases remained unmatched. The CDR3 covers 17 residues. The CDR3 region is CASRPGTGGPSSYEQYF. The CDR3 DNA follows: TGTGCCAGCAGACCCGGGACAGGGGGGCCAAGCTCCTACGAGCAGTACTTC.

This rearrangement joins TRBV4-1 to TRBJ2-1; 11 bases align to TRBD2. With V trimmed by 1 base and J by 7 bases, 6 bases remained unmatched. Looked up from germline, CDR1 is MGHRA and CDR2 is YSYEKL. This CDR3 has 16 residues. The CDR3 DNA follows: TGCGCCAGCAGCCAAGTGACTAGCGGGACTCAGAATGAGCAGTTCTTC. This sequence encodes CASSQVTSGTQNEQFF.

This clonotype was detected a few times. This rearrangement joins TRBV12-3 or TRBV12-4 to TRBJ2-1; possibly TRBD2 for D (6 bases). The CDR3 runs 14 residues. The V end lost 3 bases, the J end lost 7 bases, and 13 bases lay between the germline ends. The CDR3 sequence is CASSFWGTGNEQFF. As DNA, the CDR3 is TGTGCCAGCAGTTTCTGGGGGACTGGGAATGAGCAGTTCTTC.

The CDR3 is CASSYSGLAGEYEQYF. CDR3 bases: TGTGCCAGCAGTTACTCGGGACTAGCGGGAGAGTACGAGCAGTACTTC. This chain connects TRBV6-5 to TRBJ2-7; 14 nucleotides match TRBD2. The CDR3 spans 16 residues. Germline V gene sequence: CDR1 MNHEY, CDR2 SVGAGI. V gave up 0 bases and J gave up 4 bases; unmatched junction bases: 2.